This TCR beta chain was sequenced for a study of CD8 T cells in ankylosing spondylitis. General study points: Prior work had noted some motif variants in reactive arthritis blood and synovial fluid. Characteristic of ankylosing spondylitis blood, it appeared, was a TCR beta motif comprising about eight highly homologous variants.

Library preparation for TCR beta used quantitative 5'-RACE with molecular barcodes. TCRdb itself ran the 5' RACE reads through MiXCR, one entry per CDR3 protein. The sample includes 250,000 or so distinct CDR3 sequences, about 24% of them seen just once. The CDR3 covers 16 residues. Trimming removed 5 bases at V and 4 bases at J, with 18 bases between. Turning to this clonotype: Its antigen remains unknown.

V is TRBV12-3 or TRBV12-4 and J is TRBJ2-1, with a possible D match to TRBD1 (6 bases). This clonotype originated in a male donor with ankylosing spondylitis or in good health (not recorded which). Material for sequencing was blood, either unsorted or a sorted T cell fraction (not recorded which). The CDR3: CASSQYPRGQYNEQFF. CDR3 DNA sequence: TGTGCCAGCAGTCAGTACCCTCGTGGACAGTACAATGAGCAGTTCTTC.